The 24 T cell receptor beta chains below come from one sample, sequenced in a study of spatial heterogeneity in lung cancer. Sample time point: sample taken at primary tumor resection. Unsorted samples of tumor, nontumor lung or frozen PBMC had their whole RNA sequenced. TCRdb re-derived calls from the 5' RACE reads in MiXCR, one entry per CDR3 protein. The table has 40,000 to 45,000 distinct CDR3 sequences, approximately 6.9% seen once. Source: PBMCs, taken at surgery. The source of these receptors is a female donor with early-stage non-small cell lung cancer.

This clonotype has at least ten counts. This chain joins TRBV2 and TRBJ1-5; TRBD1 aligns across 9 bases. The germline V gene encodes CDR1 SNHLY and CDR2 FYNNEI. The CDR3 totals 14 residues. Unmatched junction bases numbered 2, after V lost 7 bases and J lost 1 base. DNA of the CDR3: TGTGCCAGCAACACAGGGGGCAGCAATCAGCCCCAGCATTTT. Translation gives CASNTGGSNQPQHF.

This chain joins TRBV14 and TRBJ2-3; a possible D gene is TRBD1 (5 bases). There are 18 residues in the CDR3. CDR1 is SGHDN, CDR2 FVKESK, per germline. V was shortened by 0 bases and J by 0 bases, with 16 bases between the two germline ends. Here the CDR3 DNA reads TGTGCCAGCAGCCAAGATTGGGGCCGTCTAACTAGCACAGATACGCAGTATTTT. It translates to CASSQDWGRLTSTDTQYF.

This clonotype was counted ten times or more. The chain uses TRBV6-5 and TRBJ2-6; a weak D match, TRBD1 (5 bases). The CDR3 length is 13 residues. Germline V CDR1 and CDR2: MNHEY, SVGAGI. The V gene lost 11 bases and the J gene lost 3 bases, with 11 bases spanning the gap. Here the CDR3 DNA reads TGTGCCGCATGGGGCGTTGGGGCCAACGTCCTGACTTTC. This translates into CAAWGVGANVLTF.

This clonotype turned up a few times. V usage is TRBV7-9 and J usage is TRBJ1-1; D unclear. The germline V and J ends were trimmed by 0 bases and 1 base, with 12 bases remaining between them. The CDR3 length is 16 residues. Germline V CDR1 and CDR2: SEHNR, FQNEAQ (reference sequence). CDR3 loop: CASSLALLIRNTEAFF. The CDR3 nucleotides read TGTGCCAGCAGCTTAGCGCTTCTAATCCGGAACACTGAAGCTTTCTTT.

This clonotype was counted between two and nine times. The chain employs TRBV6-1 and TRBJ2-2; no reliable D call. The CDR3 covers 13 residues. Looked up from germline, CDR1 is MNHNS and CDR2 is SASEGT. With 0 bases removed from V and 5 bases from J, the gap between germline ends came to 4 bases. CDR3 amino acids: CASSEAGTGELFF. As DNA, the CDR3 is TGTGCCAGCAGTGAAGCAGGGACCGGGGAGCTGTTTTTT.

CDR3 sequence: CASQLRDRVLLGYGYTF. DNA for the CDR3: TGTGCCAGCCAACTCCGGGACCGAGTTTTGTTGGGCTATGGCTACACCTTC. This chain links TRBV19 with TRBJ1-2; a possible D gene is TRBD1 (5 bases). The CDR3 runs to 17 residues. Germline V lookup: CDR1 LNHDA, CDR2 SQIVND (reference sequence). The ends were cut back, 9 bases at V and 4 bases at J, with 27 bases in the middle.

The rearrangement links TRBV7-7 to TRBJ2-2; D is unclear. The CDR3 consists of 14 residues. Trimming took off 2 bases at V and 1 base at J, with 5 bases between the two ends. CDR1 is SSHAT and CDR2 is FNYEAQ in the germline V gene (reference sequence). CDR3 region: CASSLRLNTGELFF. The DNA for the CDR3 is TGTGCCAGCAGCTTACGCCTGAACACCGGGGAGCTGTTTTTT.

This clonotype came up many times. V usage is TRBV29-1 and J usage is TRBJ2-3; possibly TRBD2 for D (5 bases). Germline V lookup: CDR1 SQVTM, CDR2 ANQGSEA. The CDR3 has 13 amino acids. V gave up 0 bases and J gave up 8 bases, with 12 bases separating them. Here the CDR3 DNA reads TGCAGCGTTGAAGACGACTACGTGGGTACGCAGTATTTT. Amino acids: CSVEDDYVGTQYF.

This clonotype has a handful of counts. The chain employs TRBV6-5 and TRBJ1-3; D not certain. V was cut by 0 bases and J by 2 bases, with 8 bases left in between. Germline V lookup: CDR1 MNHEY, CDR2 SVGAGI. The CDR3 is 15 residues long. This CDR3 reads CASSYSVDAGNTIYF. The CDR3 nucleotides are TGTGCCAGCAGTTACTCCGTGGATGCTGGAAACACCATATATTTT.

This clonotype was seen ten or more times. The chain couples TRBV5-1 to TRBJ1-6; the D gene is possibly TRBD1 (5 bases). The CDR3 is 15 amino acids. CDR1 SGHRS and CDR2 YFSETQ come from the germline V gene. Trimming stripped 2 bases from V and 7 bases from J, with 13 bases between. The CDR3, as DNA: TGCGCCAGCAGCTTAGGGGACCAGCGGAATTCACCCCTCCACTTT. It specifies CASSLGDQRNSPLHF.

A few counts support this clonotype. The J gene is TRBJ1-4, the V gene TRBV18; D ambiguous. The CDR3 covers 15 residues. V gave up 1 base and J gave up 4 bases, with 10 bases separating them. Germline V gene sequence: CDR1 KGHSH, CDR2 LQKENI. The CDR3 spells CASSPRTAFNEKLFF. CDR3 DNA sequence: TGTGCCAGCTCACCACGGACGGCCTTTAATGAAAAACTGTTTTTT. The entire variable domain, with the rest obtained from reference TRBV18 and TRBJ1-4, is as follows: NAGVMQNPRHLVRRRGQEARLRCSPMKGHSHVYWYRQLPEEGLKFMVYLQKENIIDESGMPKERFSAEFPKEGPSILRIQQVVRGDSAAYFCASSPRTAFNEKLFFGSGTQLSVL.

This clonotype showed up many times. This chain connects TRBV4-2 to TRBJ2-3; 11 bases fit TRBD2. Germline V CDR1 and CDR2: LGHNA, YNFKEQ. Trimming cost V 4 bases and J 3 bases; bases outside gene matches: 0. The CDR3 sequence is 14 residues long. CDR3 sequence: CASSRLAGTDTQYF. CDR3 coding DNA: TGTGCCAGCAGCCGACTAGCGGGGACAGATACGCAGTATTTT.

The sample holds many counts of this clonotype. This sequence joins TRBV5-1 and TRBJ2-2; possibly TRBD1 or TRBD2 for D (5 bases each). This CDR3 has 18 amino acids. Germline V gene sequence: CDR1 SGHRS, CDR2 YFSETQ. Deletions cut 3 bases from V and 5 bases from J, with 23 bases between. The CDR3 nucleotides are TGCGCCAGCAGCTCCGAGACAGCTTCGTCTCCGGGGACCGGGGAGCTGTTTTTT. Its translation is CASSSETASSPGTGELFF.

Ten or more counts support this clonotype. The chain joins TRBV5-1 to TRBJ2-7, with 11 bases lining up with TRBD2. The CDR3 consists of 14 residues. From germline, CDR1 is SGHRS and CDR2 YFSETQ. V lost 3 bases to trimming and J lost 2 bases; unmatched junction nucleotides: 1. This CDR3 reads CASSSSGGPYEQYF. CDR3 sequence (DNA): TGCGCCAGCAGCTCTAGCGGGGGGCCCTACGAGCAGTACTTC.

This clonotype was observed many times. The chain couples TRBV24-1 to TRBJ1-5; D remains ambiguous. The CDR3 has 14 amino acids. CDR1 and CDR2 from the germline V gene are KGHDR and SFDVKD. V was trimmed by 5 bases and J by 3 bases, leaving 10 bases between them. CDR3 loop: CATSGPDVNQPQHF. For the CDR3, the DNA is TGTGCCACCAGTGGCCCGGACGTCAATCAGCCCCAGCATTTT.

This clonotype showed up many times. V is TRBV21-1 and J is TRBJ1-5; the table's D call, TRBD1, was not checked against the DNA. TRBV21-1 represents a pseudogene. This CDR3 region has 15 residues. The CDR3 loop reads CASSKVGTDGQPQHF. CDR3 sequence (DNA): TGTGCCAGCAGCAAAGTTGGGACCGACGGCCAGCCCCAGCATTTT.

This clonotype was recorded a few times. The chain employs TRBV9 and TRBJ1-1, with D possibly being TRBD1 (5 bases). Per germline, CDR1 SGDLS and CDR2 YYNGEE. V was clipped by 0 bases and J by 6 bases, with 9 bases between them. The CDR3 covers 13 residues. CDR3 amino acids: CASSVEQGAEAFF. As DNA, the CDR3 is TGTGCCAGCAGCGTAGAGCAGGGCGCTGAAGCTTTCTTT.

This clonotype was picked up many times. The CDR3 spells CASSPGTSGGYNEQFF. The CDR3 nucleotides read TGCGCCAGCAGCCCAGGGACTAGCGGGGGGTACAATGAGCAGTTCTTC. The V and J genes are TRBV5-1 and TRBJ2-1; 15 bases line up with TRBD2. Germline V gene sequence: CDR1 SGHRS, CDR2 YFSETQ. The CDR3 consists of 16 residues. Trimming cost V 4 bases and J 4 bases; bases outside gene matches: 3.

This rearrangement joins TRBV20-1 to TRBJ2-7; D is ambiguous. CDR3 length: 12 amino acids. Trimming cost V 7 bases and J 2 bases, with 12 bases left between them. From germline, CDR1 is DFQATT and CDR2 SNEGSKA (reference sequence). The CDR3 sequence is CSVRVGPYEQYF. In nucleotides, the CDR3 is TGCAGTGTTAGGGTGGGCCCCTACGAGCAGTACTTC.

This clonotype has a handful of counts. As DNA, the CDR3 is TGCGCCAGCAGCCAAGATAGAGGGAGGTACGAGCAGTACTTC. Encoded protein: CASSQDRGRYEQYF. The chain recombines TRBV4-1 with TRBJ2-7; D is perhaps TRBD2 (6 bases). V dropped 0 bases and J dropped 4 bases, with 10 bases sitting between them. Germline V gene data show CDR1 as MGHRA and CDR2 as YSYEKL. The CDR3 extends over 14 amino acids.

This clonotype was counted ten times or more. The chain employs TRBV20-1 and TRBJ2-3; no definite D call. From germline, CDR1 is DFQATT and CDR2 SNEGSKA (reference sequence). The CDR3 loop spans 12 amino acids. V was trimmed by 2 bases and J by 6 bases, leaving 9 bases between them. This CDR3 is CSARFTWDTQYF. The DNA of the CDR3 is TGCAGTGCTAGATTTACGTGGGATACGCAGTATTTT.

This chain joins TRBV15 and TRBJ2-5, with D perhaps matching TRBD1 (6 bases). The CDR3 consists of 13 residues. Between the trimmed V and J ends, which lost 4 bases and 2 bases, there was a span of 8 bases. Germline lookup yields CDR1 LNHNV and CDR2 YYDKDF (reference sequence). This chain's CDR3 is CATSMDRQETQYF. Here the CDR3 DNA reads TGTGCCACCAGCATGGACAGACAAGAGACCCAGTACTTC. The variable domain in full, completed from reference TRBV15 and TRBJ2-5, reads DAMVIQNPRYQVTQFGKPVTLSCSQTLNHNVMYWYQQKSSQAPKLLFHYYDKDFNNEADTPDNFQSRRPNTSFCFLDIRSPGLGDTAMYLCATSMDRQETQYFGPGTRLLVL.

This clonotype was seen at least ten times. V gene TRBV20-1 combines with J gene TRBJ2-3; tentatively, D is TRBD1 or TRBD2 (5 bases each). This CDR3 comprises 15 residues. Per germline, CDR1 DFQATT and CDR2 SNEGSKA (reference sequence). The V end was cut by 5 bases, the J end by 1 base, with 16 bases between. The CDR3 DNA reads as TGCAGTGCTGGTCGGGACCCTGGGGGCACAGATACGCAGTATTTT. This gives the protein CSAGRDPGGTDTQYF.

The chain couples TRBV4-1 to TRBJ2-1, with TRBD2 identical over 9 bases. CDR1 and CDR2 (germline): MGHRA, YSYEKL. Losses at the gene ends were 4 bases for V and 10 bases for J; bases not matched to a gene: 14. This CDR3 spans 16 amino acids. CDR3 DNA: TGCGCCAGCAGCCCCCCCCTAGCGGGGAGTACAAGGGAGCAGTTCTTC. Its translation: CASSPPLAGSTREQFF.